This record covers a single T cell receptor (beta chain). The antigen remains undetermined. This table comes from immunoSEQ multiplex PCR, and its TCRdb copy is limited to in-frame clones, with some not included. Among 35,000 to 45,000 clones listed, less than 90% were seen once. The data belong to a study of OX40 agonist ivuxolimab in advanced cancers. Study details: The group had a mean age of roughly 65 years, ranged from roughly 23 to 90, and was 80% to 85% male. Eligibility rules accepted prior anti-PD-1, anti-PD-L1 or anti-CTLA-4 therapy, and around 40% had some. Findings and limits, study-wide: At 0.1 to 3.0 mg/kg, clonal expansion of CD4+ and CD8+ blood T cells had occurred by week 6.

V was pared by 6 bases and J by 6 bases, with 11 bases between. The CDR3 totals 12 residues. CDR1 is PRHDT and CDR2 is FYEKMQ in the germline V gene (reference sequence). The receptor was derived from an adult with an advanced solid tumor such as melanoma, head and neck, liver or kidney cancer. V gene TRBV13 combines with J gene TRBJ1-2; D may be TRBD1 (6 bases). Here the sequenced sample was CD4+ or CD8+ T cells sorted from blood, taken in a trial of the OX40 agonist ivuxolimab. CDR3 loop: CASRYGGDGYTF. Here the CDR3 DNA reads TGTGCCAGCAGGTACGGGGGCGATGGCTACACCTTC. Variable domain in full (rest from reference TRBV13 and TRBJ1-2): AAGVIQSPRHLIKEKRETATLKCYPIPRHDTVYWYQQGPGQDPQFLISFYEKMQSDKGSIPDRFSAQQFSDYHSELNMSSLELGDSALYFCASRYGGDGYTFGSGTRLTVV.